The 4 T cell receptor beta chains presented below share a single source sample, sequenced in a study of memory CD4+ T cells and cytomegalovirus serostatus. The assay was immunoSEQ multiplex PCR, and TCRdb's table has in-frame clones only and misses some. Found here are under 55,000 clones, 65% to 80% of them singletons; the top ten hold around 1.3%. Single viable CD3+CD4+CD8-CD45RO+ cells were sorted as the memory CD4+ T cells. The sequencing sample was made of memory CD4+ T cells from blood. These receptors were taken from an adult in good health and CMV-seropositive.

The rearrangement uses TRBV29-1 and TRBJ2-1, with 10 bases matching TRBD2. The CDR3 totals 14 residues. Trimming took 4 bases from V and 9 from J; bases not matched to a gene: 9. Germline loops: CDR1 SQVTM, CDR2 ANQGSEA. The CDR3 region has the DNA TGCAGCGTTGCGCGAGCGGGAGGGGACAGTGAGCAGTTCTTC. It is translated as CSVARAGGDSEQFF.

In its sample, this clone was seen a few times. The rearrangement links TRBV15 to TRBJ1-1; TRBD1 is a possible D gene (6 bases). CDR3 length equals 15 residues. The V end was cut by 0 bases, the J end by 5 bases, with 13 bases between. From germline, CDR1 is LNHNV and CDR2 YYDKDF (reference sequence). The CDR3 DNA reads TGTGCCACCAGCAGAGATTTAACCCAGGGGACTGAAGCTTTCTTT. Its protein is CATSRDLTQGTEAFF.

CDR3 DNA: TGTGCCAGCAGCCAAGATCTACTGAATTCACCCCTCCACTTT. This translates into CASSQDLLNSPLHF. The rearrangement links TRBV14 to TRBJ1-6; D remains unclear. The germline V gene encodes CDR1 SGHDN and CDR2 FVKESK. The CDR3 covers 14 residues. Trimming left V 0 bases short and J 7 bases short, with 7 bases between. Full variable domain (rest looked up from reference TRBV14 and TRBJ1-6): EAGVTQFPSHSVIEKGQTVTLRCDPISGHDNLYWYRRVMGKEIKFLLHFVKESKQDESGMPNNRFLAERTGGTYSTLKVQPAELEDSGVYFCASSQDLLNSPLHFGNGTRLTVT.

The V and J genes are TRBV1 and TRBJ1-5. TRBV1 is a pseudogene locus. The CDR3 has 18 amino acids. CDR3 sequence: CTSSQDRPAWKRNQPQHF. The CDR3 DNA follows: TGCACCAGCAGCCAAGATCGGCCCGCTTGGAAACGCAATCAGCCCCAGCATTTT.